Below are 11 T cell receptor beta chains sequenced from a single sample in a study of Ad26.COV2.S vaccination and SARS-CoV-2 variants. The table came from immunoSEQ multiplex PCR; TCRdb's copy has only in-frame clones and leaves some out. The sample includes around 380,000 clones, 70% to 90% of them seen just once. Treatment of the sample: around 19 received Ad26.COV2.S at low or high dose, single or two shots; about 5 received placebo; per-sample allocation not given. Collection of the samples took place on day 63 after the first injection of vaccine or placebo. The source material was peripheral blood, sampled in a trial of Ad26.COV2.S vaccine versus placebo. The receptors shown here come from a person between 18 and 65 years old who received the Ad26.COV2.S COVID-19 vaccine or a placebo.

The V call is TRBV5-6, the J call TRBJ2-7; 8 bases match TRBD1. Looked up from germline, CDR1 is SGHDT and CDR2 is YYEEEE. V shed 2 bases and J 5 bases; nucleotides not matched to a gene: 12. The CDR3 sequence is 16 residues long. Written as DNA, the CDR3 is TGTGCCAGCAGCTTCCTTCTTACAGGGGGGATTAACGAGCAGTACTTC. This encodes CASSFLLTGGINEQYF.

The chain employs TRBV19 and TRBJ2-4; D might be TRBD1 (6 bases). From germline, CDR1 is LNHDA and CDR2 SQIVND (reference sequence). This CDR3 contains 15 residues. The V gene lost 4 bases and the J gene lost 1 base, with 11 bases spanning the gap. The CDR3 loop reads CASSTQGSAKNIQYF. The CDR3 DNA reads as TGTGCCAGTAGTACACAGGGCTCGGCCAAAAACATTCAGTACTTC. Drawing the rest from reference TRBV19 and TRBJ2-4, the complete variable domain is DGGITQSPKYLFRKEGQNVTLSCEQNLNHDAMYWYRQDPGQGLRLIYYSQIVNDFQKGDIAEGYSVSREKKESFPLTVTSAQKNPTAFYLCASSTQGSAKNIQYFGAGTRLSVL.

The V gene is TRBV4-2, the J gene TRBJ2-5, with D maybe TRBD1 (6 bases). V lost 1 base to trimming and J lost 3 bases, with 12 bases between them. Germline loops: CDR1 LGHNA, CDR2 YNFKEQ. The CDR3 runs to 15 residues. The chain's CDR3 is CASSQGGNREETQYF. For the CDR3, the DNA is TGTGCCAGCAGCCAAGGGGGTAACAGGGAAGAGACCCAGTACTTC.

The chain couples TRBV19 to TRBJ2-7; D tentatively reads TRBD1 or TRBD2 (5 bases each). CDR3 length: 14 amino acids. The germline gives CDR1 LNHDA, CDR2 SQIVND (reference sequence). V was clipped by 5 bases and J by 5 bases, with 16 bases between them. The CDR3 nucleotides read TGTGCCAGTAGTGCCCGGGACGGTTCCGACGAGCAGTACTTC. Its translation: CASSARDGSDEQYF.

This sequence joins TRBV27 and TRBJ2-5; 10 bases agree with TRBD2. The V gene end was trimmed by 4 bases and the J gene end by 9 bases; junction bases not matched to a gene: 11. Germline CDR1 MNHEY, CDR2 SMNVEV (reference sequence). The CDR3 contains 15 residues. The CDR3 DNA sequence: TGTGCCAGCAGTTCGGTAGCGGGGGGATCCGGGGCCCAGTACTTC. It codes for CASSSVAGGSGAQYF.

In this sample, this clone turned up once. The chain joins TRBV14 to TRBJ2-7; no reliable D call. This CDR3 region has 11 residues. V shed 1 base and J shed 2 bases, with 0 bases lying between them. Germline lookup yields CDR1 SGHDN and CDR2 FVKESK. This chain's CDR3 is CASSQAYEQYF. DNA of the CDR3: TGTGCCAGCAGCCAAGCCTACGAGCAGTACTTC.

V is TRBV7-9 and J is TRBJ1-2, with D possibly being TRBD1 (5 bases). V was clipped by 8 bases and J by 0 bases, with 19 bases between them. Germline V CDR1 and CDR2: SEHNR, FQNEAQ (reference sequence). The CDR3 loop spans 16 amino acids. The CDR3 nucleotides read TGTGCCAGCCTTCTACGCGGGGGGACCTCTAACTATGGCTACACCTTC. It yields the protein CASLLRGGTSNYGYTF.

The gene calls are TRBV11-2 and TRBJ2-3; 13 nucleotides line up with TRBD2. The V and J ends lost 1 base and 2 bases, in that order; junction bases with no gene match: 6. The CDR3 totals 18 residues. Germline assignment: CDR1 SGHAT and CDR2 FQNNGV. Written as DNA, the CDR3 is TGTGCCAGCAGCTTAGCCCGACTAGCGGGGGGTTACACAGATACGCAGTATTTT. Translation: CASSLARLAGGYTDTQYF. The entire variable domain, with the rest obtained from reference TRBV11-2 and TRBJ2-3, is as follows: EAGVAQSPRYKIIEKRQSVAFWCNPISGHATLYWYQQILGQGPKLLIQFQNNGVVDDSQLPKDRFSAERLKGVDSTLKIQPAKLEDSAVYLCASSLARLAGGYTDTQYFGPGTRLTVL.

The rearrangement joins TRBV6-2 or TRBV6-3 to TRBJ1-6; no definite D call. The CDR3 loop spans 14 amino acids. With 1 base removed from V and 5 bases from J, the gap between germline ends came to 6 bases. Per the germline V gene, CDR1 is MNHEY and CDR2 is SVGEGT. The CDR3 reads CASSYWGDNSPLHF. CDR3 bases: TGTGCCAGCAGTTACTGGGGTGATAATTCACCCCTCCACTTT.

This chain connects TRBV6-5 to TRBJ1-1; D remains ambiguous. The CDR3 spans 14 residues. V was pared by 7 bases and J by 5 bases, with 17 bases between. Germline CDR1 and CDR2: MNHEY and SVGAGI. The CDR3 nucleotides read TGTGCCAGCATACGCCGGTCATCGGGTACTGAAGCTTTCTTT. Amino acids: CASIRRSSGTEAFF.

This rearrangement joins TRBV15 to TRBJ1-5; maybe TRBD1 (5 bases). The CDR3 is 16 residues long. Germline V CDR1 and CDR2: LNHNV, YYDKDF (reference sequence). V lost 0 bases and J 4 bases, leaving 13 bases between the germline ends. The CDR3 spells CATSRDSRWGNQPQHF. CDR3 sequence (DNA): TGTGCCACCAGCAGAGATTCTAGGTGGGGGAATCAGCCCCAGCATTTT.